This T cell receptor beta chain was sequenced in a study of blood T cell repertoires in COVID-19. Original analysis: Amplified reference gene primers provided the basis for estimating nucleated cell counts. Sequencing was performed with immunoSEQ multiplex PCR; in TCRdb, only in-frame clones are kept and a portion is missing. V and J calls and clone size come straight from that table; D and trimming were deduced from the DNA. The sample lists 300,000 or so clones, approximately 87% occurring once. Recruited during active infection, patients (from Seattle) were subsequently followed longitudinally. Looked up from germline, CDR1 is SGHDN and CDR2 is FVKESK. The CDR3 is 12 residues long. Trimming left V 0 bases short and J 13 bases short, with 12 bases between.

The chain combines TRBV14 with TRBJ2-5; D gene unclear. Sequenced: peripheral blood. The receptor was isolated from a woman in her twenties or thirties with COVID-19, enrolled during active disease. The CDR3 nucleotides are TGTGCCAGCAGCCAAGAGGGCTACTTACCGTACTTC. Translation gives CASSQEGYLPYF.